The 19 T cell receptor beta chains below come from one sample, sequenced in a study of cytomegalovirus exposure and HLA in healthy donors. 13 Jbeta primers and 60 Vbeta primers were used for the PCR. Libraries were prepared by immunoSEQ multiplex PCR; TCRdb keeps only in-frame clonotypes and omits some of them. The repertoire holds 110,000 to 150,000 clones, with roughly 70% as singletons. Input material: PBMCs. These receptors were collected from a man younger than 40 in good health and CMV-seronegative.

This clone was counted only a few times. The chain couples TRBV19 to TRBJ1-2, with D tentatively TRBD1 (6 bases). This CDR3 region has 14 residues. V lost 6 bases and J lost 6, with 17 bases in between. CDR1 and CDR2 from the germline V gene are LNHDA and SQIVND (reference sequence). The CDR3 nucleotides read TGTGCCAGTAGCCCTAATAGGGGACAAGATGGCTACACCTTC. It encodes CASSPNRGQDGYTF.

V is TRBV7-2 and J is TRBJ1-5; no clear D. V was cut by 5 bases and J by 5 bases, with 10 bases left in between. Germline V lookup: CDR1 SGHTA, CDR2 FQGNSA. The CDR3 has 13 residues. The CDR3 coding sequence is TGTGCCAGCAGCCTAAGCCAGGATCAGCCCCAGCATTTT. Its protein is CASSLSQDQPQHF.

The J gene is TRBJ1-5, the V gene TRBV6-6, with TRBD1 matching over 8 bases. Germline loops: CDR1 MNHNY, CDR2 SVGAGI (reference sequence). After removal of 6 bases from V and 4 bases from J, the junction contained 5 bases not matched to a gene. This CDR3 has 14 residues. The chain's CDR3 is CASSPRTGNQPQHF. Written as DNA, the CDR3 is TGTGCCAGCAGCCCCAGGACAGGGAATCAGCCCCAGCATTTT.

CDR3 sequence: CASSSGQGVTEAFF. In DNA form, the CDR3 reads TGTGCCAGCAGCTCCGGACAGGGGGTCACTGAAGCTTTCTTT. The chain combines TRBV6-6 with TRBJ1-1; 10 bases align to TRBD1. Germline values: CDR1 MNHNY, CDR2 SVGAGI (reference sequence). V dropped 6 bases and J dropped 4; count of bases not matched to a gene: 5. The CDR3 is 14 amino acids.

A few counts support this clone. The chain is built from TRBV19 and TRBJ2-2; possibly TRBD2 for D (7 bases). The CDR3 is 15 residues long. Germline V gene data show CDR1 as LNHDA and CDR2 as SQIVND (reference sequence). The V end was cut by 6 bases, the J end by 1 base, with 12 bases between. The CDR3 reads CASRTRGGNTGELFF. The CDR3 region has the DNA TGTGCCAGTAGGACGAGGGGGGGGAACACCGGGGAGCTGTTTTTT. Looking up the rest from reference TRBV19 and TRBJ2-2 gives the full variable domain: DGGITQSPKYLFRKEGQNVTLSCEQNLNHDAMYWYRQDPGQGLRLIYYSQIVNDFQKGDIAEGYSVSREKKESFPLTVTSAQKNPTAFYLCASRTRGGNTGELFFGEGSRLTVL.

The chain is built from TRBV5-1 and TRBJ2-3; 8 nucleotides line up with TRBD1. Germline V gene data show CDR1 as SGHRS and CDR2 as YFSETQ. With V trimmed by 7 bases and J by 4 bases, 8 bases remained unmatched. The CDR3 covers 14 residues. The CDR3 loop reads CASSDRAWADTQYF. CDR3 DNA sequence: TGCGCCAGCTCGGACAGGGCCTGGGCAGATACGCAGTATTTT.

This clone occurred once. This chain uses TRBV5-8 with TRBJ1-5; 8 nucleotides align to TRBD1. Per the germline V gene, CDR1 is SGHTS and CDR2 is YDEGEE. The CDR3 has 16 residues. J lost 6 bases, V lost 3 bases, and 11 bases had no gene match. The CDR3 protein is CASSSGTGGRGQPQHF. Here the CDR3 DNA reads TGTGCCAGCAGCTCCGGGACAGGAGGACGTGGTCAGCCCCAGCATTTT.

J is TRBJ1-6 and V is TRBV11-1, with 8 bases fitting TRBD1. This CDR3 has 15 amino acids. The V gene end was trimmed by 2 bases and the J gene end by 7 bases; junction bases not matched to a gene: 4. From germline, CDR1 is SGHAT and CDR2 FQDESV (reference sequence). Written as DNA, the CDR3 is TGTGCCAGCAGCTTACCACAGGGGGGGAATTCACCCCTCCACTTT. Translated, it gives CASSLPQGGNSPLHF. The full variable domain, with the rest looked up from reference TRBV11-1 and TRBJ1-6, is EAEVAQSPRYKITEKSQAVAFWCDPISGHATLYWYRQILGQGPELLVQFQDESVVDDSQLPKDRFSAERLKGVDSTLKIQPAELGDSAMYLCASSLPQGGNSPLHFGNGTRLTVT.

The chain couples TRBV7-9 to TRBJ1-5; tentative D call: TRBD1 (5 bases). Germline V CDR1 and CDR2: SEHNR, FQNEAQ (reference sequence). Trimming took 1 base from V and 5 from J, leaving 12 bases between them. The CDR3 extends over 15 amino acids. CDR3 in amino acids: CASSLVGGADQPQHF. For the CDR3, the DNA is TGTGCCAGCAGCTTAGTAGGAGGGGCAGATCAGCCCCAGCATTTT.

The chain recombines TRBV5-4 with TRBJ2-7; 7 bases are a match to TRBD1. This CDR3 has 14 amino acids. The V and J ends lost 2 bases and 2 bases, in that order; junction bases with no gene match: 4. Looked up from germline, CDR1 is SGHNT and CDR2 is YYREEE (reference sequence). CDR3: CASSFRDRAYEQYF. The CDR3, as DNA: TGTGCCAGCAGCTTTAGGGACAGAGCCTACGAGCAGTACTTC.

Regarding this clone: Compared with germline, one end of the junction differs, possibly owing to a read error. This chain uses TRBV9 with TRBJ2-6; weak D call: TRBD1 (5 bases). Germline V gene sequence: CDR1 SGDLS, CDR2 YYNGEE. The CDR3 totals 16 residues. CDR3 loop: CASSALGFSGANGLTF. The CDR3 DNA follows: TGTGCCAGCAGCGCGCTAGGGTTCTCTGGGGCCAACGGCCTGACTTTC. The full variable domain, in which reference TRBV9 and TRBJ2-6 provide the parts outside the CDR3, is DSGVTQTPKHLITATGQRVTLRCSPRSGDLSVYWYQQSLDQGLQFLIQYYNGEERAKGNILERFSAQQFPDLHSELNLSSLELGDSALYFCASSALGFSGANGLTFGAGSRLTVL.

The chain has TRBV7-2 and TRBJ1-2; D ambiguous. Per the germline V gene, CDR1 is SGHTA and CDR2 is FQGNSA. The V gene lost 4 bases and the J gene lost 8 bases, with 11 bases spanning the gap. The CDR3 consists of 12 residues. The CDR3 is CASSSTIWGYTF. CDR3 in DNA: TGTGCCAGCAGCTCGACAATATGGGGCTACACCTTC.

V usage is TRBV19 and J usage is TRBJ2-1, with a weak D call TRBD1 (5 bases). The length of the CDR3 is 15 residues. Germline V CDR1 and CDR2: LNHDA, SQIVND (reference sequence). The V and J ends lost 5 bases and 4 bases respectively, with 15 bases between them. CDR3 in amino acids: CASSSDSTLYNEQFF. CDR3 coding DNA: TGTGCCAGTAGTTCCGACAGTACTCTTTACAATGAGCAGTTCTTC. The whole variable domain, remainder taken from reference TRBV19 and TRBJ2-1, is DGGITQSPKYLFRKEGQNVTLSCEQNLNHDAMYWYRQDPGQGLRLIYYSQIVNDFQKGDIAEGYSVSREKKESFPLTVTSAQKNPTAFYLCASSSDSTLYNEQFFGPGTRLTVL.

This sequence joins TRBV9 and TRBJ2-1; the D gene is possibly TRBD1 (6 bases). Germline assignment: CDR1 SGDLS and CDR2 YYNGEE. Trimming removed 3 bases from V and 0 bases from J, with 13 bases in between. The CDR3 spans 16 residues. CDR3 DNA sequence: TGTGCCAGCAGCGGGGACACTTCGAGCTCCTACAATGAGCAGTTCTTC. As protein: CASSGDTSSSYNEQFF.

The V gene is TRBV29-1, the J gene TRBJ2-1, with unresolved D. V was clipped by 3 bases and J by 7 bases, with 7 bases between them. The CDR3 length is 11 residues. Germline assignment: CDR1 SQVTM and CDR2 ANQGSEA. The CDR3 DNA sequence: TGCAGCGTTGACGGGTGGAATGAGCAGTTCTTC. This gives the protein CSVDGWNEQFF.

This clone was seen only once. The V gene is TRBV30, the J gene TRBJ2-1; 10 bases agree with TRBD2. This CDR3 has 17 amino acids. Germline V gene data show CDR1 as GTSNPN and CDR2 as SVGIG (reference sequence). The ends lost 0 bases at V and 9 bases at J; junction bases unmatched: 14. The CDR3 coding sequence is TGTGCCTGGAGTGTAGGAGGCCCTAGCGGGAGTCAGAGTGAGCAGTTCTTC. Translation: CAWSVGGPSGSQSEQFF.

The sample holds a few counts of this clone. The chain combines TRBV7-2 with TRBJ2-5, with D possibly being TRBD2 (6 bases). The germline V gene encodes CDR1 SGHTA and CDR2 FQGNSA. Trimming took 5 bases from V and 5 from J, leaving 21 bases between them. This CDR3 is 16 amino acids long. This chain's CDR3 is CASSPRQLMAGETQYF. The CDR3 DNA is TGTGCCAGCAGCCCCCGACAGTTAATGGCGGGGGAGACCCAGTACTTC.

The CDR3 nucleotides are TGTGCCAGCAGTCCGTGGGGGGGCCGAGCGGATACGCAGTATTTT. This gives the protein CASSPWGGRADTQYF. V usage is TRBV7-9 and J usage is TRBJ2-3; D is perhaps TRBD2 (7 bases). Between the trimmed V and J ends, which lost 6 bases and 6 bases, there was a span of 19 bases. Per germline, CDR1 SEHNR and CDR2 FQNEAQ (reference sequence). The CDR3 covers 15 residues. The entire variable domain, with the rest obtained from reference TRBV7-9 and TRBJ2-3, is as follows: DTGVSQNPRHKITKRGQNVTFRCDPISEHNRLYWYRQTLGQGPEFLTYFQNEAQLEKSRLLSDRFSAERPKGSFSTLEIQRTEQGDSAMYLCASSPWGGRADTQYFGPGTRLTVL.

This clone was seen more than once but under ten times. The V and J genes are TRBV6-1 and TRBJ2-3; the match to TRBD1 covers 7 bases. Per germline, CDR1 MNHNS and CDR2 SASEGT. With 6 bases clipped from V and 3 bases from J, the junction kept 9 bases outside the gene matches. This CDR3 has 15 amino acids. CDR3 nucleotides: TGTGCCAGCAGCGAGGGGTGGGGACAGACAGATACGCAGTATTTT. Its translation is CASSEGWGQTDTQYF.